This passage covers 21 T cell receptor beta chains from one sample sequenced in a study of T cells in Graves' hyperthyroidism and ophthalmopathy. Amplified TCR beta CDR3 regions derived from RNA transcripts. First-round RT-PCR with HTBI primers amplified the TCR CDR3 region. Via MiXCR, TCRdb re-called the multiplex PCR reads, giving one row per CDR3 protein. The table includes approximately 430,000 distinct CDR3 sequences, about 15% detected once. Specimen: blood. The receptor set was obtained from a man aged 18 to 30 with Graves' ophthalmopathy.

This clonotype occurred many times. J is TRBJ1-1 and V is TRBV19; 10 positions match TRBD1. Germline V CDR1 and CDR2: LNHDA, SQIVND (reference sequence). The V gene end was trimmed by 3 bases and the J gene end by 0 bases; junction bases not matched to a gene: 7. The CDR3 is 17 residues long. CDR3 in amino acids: CASSMIPTGGMNTEAFF. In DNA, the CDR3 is TGTGCCAGTAGTATGATACCGACAGGGGGCATGAACACTGAAGCTTTCTTT.

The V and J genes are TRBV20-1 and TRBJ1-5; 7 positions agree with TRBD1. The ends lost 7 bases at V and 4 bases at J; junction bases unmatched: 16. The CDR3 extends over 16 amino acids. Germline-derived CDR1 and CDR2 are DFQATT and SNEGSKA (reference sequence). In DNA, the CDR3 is TGCAGTGTGGTACTGGGCCAGGGGGAGGGTAATCAGCCCCAGCATTTT. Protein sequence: CSVVLGQGEGNQPQHF.

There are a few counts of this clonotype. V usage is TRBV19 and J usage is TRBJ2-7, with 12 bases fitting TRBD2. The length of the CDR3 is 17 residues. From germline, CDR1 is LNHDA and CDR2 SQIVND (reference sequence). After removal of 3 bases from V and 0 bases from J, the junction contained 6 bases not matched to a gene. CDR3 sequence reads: CASSIRQTSGSSYEQYF. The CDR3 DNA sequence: TGTGCCAGTAGTATTCGGCAGACTAGCGGGAGCTCCTACGAGCAGTACTTC. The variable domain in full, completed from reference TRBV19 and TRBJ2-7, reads DGGITQSPKYLFRKEGQNVTLSCEQNLNHDAMYWYRQDPGQGLRLIYYSQIVNDFQKGDIAEGYSVSREKKESFPLTVTSAQKNPTAFYLCASSIRQTSGSSYEQYFGPGTRLTVT.

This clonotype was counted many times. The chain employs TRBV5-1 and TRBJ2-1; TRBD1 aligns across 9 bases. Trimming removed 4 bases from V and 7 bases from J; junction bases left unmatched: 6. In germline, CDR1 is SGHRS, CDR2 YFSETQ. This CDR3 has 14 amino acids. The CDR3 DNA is TGCGCCAGCAGCCCGGGACAGGGTCTAAATGAGCAGTTCTTC. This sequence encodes CASSPGQGLNEQFF.

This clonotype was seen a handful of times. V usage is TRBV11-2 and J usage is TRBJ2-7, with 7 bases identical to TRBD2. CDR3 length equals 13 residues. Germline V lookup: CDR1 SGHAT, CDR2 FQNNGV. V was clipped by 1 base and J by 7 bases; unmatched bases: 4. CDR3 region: CASSLGGGWEQYF. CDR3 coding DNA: TGTGCCAGCAGCTTAGGGGGGGGATGGGAGCAGTACTTC.

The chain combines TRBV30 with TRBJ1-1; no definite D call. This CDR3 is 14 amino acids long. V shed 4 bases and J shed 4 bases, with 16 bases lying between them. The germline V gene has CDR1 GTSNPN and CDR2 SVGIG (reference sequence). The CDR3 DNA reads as TGTGCCTGGATTTTCTACGGGCGCGGCACTGAAGCTTTCTTT. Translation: CAWIFYGRGTEAFF. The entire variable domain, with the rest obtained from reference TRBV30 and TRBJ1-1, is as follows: SQTIHQWPATLVQPVGSPLSLECTVEGTSNPNLYWYRQAAGRGLQLLFYSVGIGQISSEVPQNLSASRPQDRQFILSSKKLLLSDSGFYLCAWIFYGRGTEAFFGQGTRLTVV.

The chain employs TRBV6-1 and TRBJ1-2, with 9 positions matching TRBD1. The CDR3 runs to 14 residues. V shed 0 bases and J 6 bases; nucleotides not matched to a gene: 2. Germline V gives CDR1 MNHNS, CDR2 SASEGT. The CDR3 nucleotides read TGTGCCAGCAGTGAAGCCGGGACAGGGAATGGCTACACCTTC. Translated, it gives CASSEAGTGNGYTF.

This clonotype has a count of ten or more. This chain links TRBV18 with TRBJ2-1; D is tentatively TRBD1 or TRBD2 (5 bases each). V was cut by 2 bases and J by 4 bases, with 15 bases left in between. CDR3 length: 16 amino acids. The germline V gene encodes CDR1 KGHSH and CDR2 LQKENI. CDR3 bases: TGTGCCAGCTCACCATCCAGTCAGGGACCTTACAATGAGCAGTTCTTC. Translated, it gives CASSPSSQGPYNEQFF.

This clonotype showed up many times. CDR3 coding DNA: TGTGCCAGCAGTCTCCCCCTAGGGACAGGGGACACCGGGGAGCTGTTTTTT. Its translation is CASSLPLGTGDTGELFF. The V gene is TRBV6-1, the J gene TRBJ2-2; TRBD1 aligns across 10 bases. Germline V gives CDR1 MNHNS, CDR2 SASEGT. The CDR3 extends over 17 amino acids. Trimming at V came to 5 bases and at J to 3 bases, leaving 9 bases not matched to a gene.

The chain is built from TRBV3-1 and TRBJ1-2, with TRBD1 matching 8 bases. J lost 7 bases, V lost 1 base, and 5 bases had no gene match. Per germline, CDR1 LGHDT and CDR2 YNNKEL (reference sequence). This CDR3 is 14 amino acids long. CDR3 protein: CASSQGTGKVGYTF. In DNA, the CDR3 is TGTGCCAGCAGCCAAGGGACAGGGAAGGTTGGCTACACCTTC.

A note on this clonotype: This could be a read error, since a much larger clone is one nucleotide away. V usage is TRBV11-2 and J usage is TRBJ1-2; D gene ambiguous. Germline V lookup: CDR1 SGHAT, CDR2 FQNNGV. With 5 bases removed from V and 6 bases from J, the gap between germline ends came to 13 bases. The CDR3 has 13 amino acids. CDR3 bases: TGTGCCAGCAGCCGCCCGGGAGGGCATGGCTACACCTTC. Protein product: CASSRPGGHGYTF.

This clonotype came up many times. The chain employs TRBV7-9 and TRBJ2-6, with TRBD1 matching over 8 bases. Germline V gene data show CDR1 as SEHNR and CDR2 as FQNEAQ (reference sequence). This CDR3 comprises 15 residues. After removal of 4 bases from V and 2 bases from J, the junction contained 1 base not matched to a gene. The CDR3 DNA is TGTGCCAGCAGCTCGACAGGGGCTGGGGCCAACGTCCTGACTTTC. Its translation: CASSSTGAGANVLTF.

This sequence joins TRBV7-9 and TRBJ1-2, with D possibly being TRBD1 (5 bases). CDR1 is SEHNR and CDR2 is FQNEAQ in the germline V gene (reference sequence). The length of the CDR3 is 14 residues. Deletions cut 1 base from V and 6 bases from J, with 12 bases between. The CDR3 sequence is CASSLGDSPDGYTF. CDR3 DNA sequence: TGTGCCAGCAGCTTAGGGGACTCCCCTGATGGCTACACCTTC. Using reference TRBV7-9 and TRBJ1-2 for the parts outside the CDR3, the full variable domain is DTGVSQNPRHKITKRGQNVTFRCDPISEHNRLYWYRQTLGQGPEFLTYFQNEAQLEKSRLLSDRFSAERPKGSFSTLEIQRTEQGDSAMYLCASSLGDSPDGYTFGSGTRLTVV.

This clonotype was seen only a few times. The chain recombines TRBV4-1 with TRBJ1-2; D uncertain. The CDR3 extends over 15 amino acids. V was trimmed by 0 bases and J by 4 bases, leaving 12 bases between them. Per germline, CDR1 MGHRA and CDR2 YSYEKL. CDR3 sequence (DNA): TGCGCCAGCAGCCAAGATCCGGCGGAGCTCTATGGCTACACCTTC. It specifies CASSQDPAELYGYTF.

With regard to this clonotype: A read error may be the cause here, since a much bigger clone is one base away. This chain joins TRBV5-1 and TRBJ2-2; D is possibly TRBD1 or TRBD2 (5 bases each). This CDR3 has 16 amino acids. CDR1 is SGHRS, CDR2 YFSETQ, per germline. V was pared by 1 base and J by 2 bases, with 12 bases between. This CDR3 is CASSLKGTANTGELFF. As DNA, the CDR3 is TGCGCCAGCAGCTTGAAGGGGACCGCAAACACCGGGGAGCTGTTTTTT.

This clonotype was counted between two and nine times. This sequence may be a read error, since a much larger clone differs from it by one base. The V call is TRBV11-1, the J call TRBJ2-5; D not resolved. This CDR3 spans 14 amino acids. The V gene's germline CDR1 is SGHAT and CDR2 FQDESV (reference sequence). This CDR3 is CASGLRPGQETQYF. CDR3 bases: TGTGCCAGCGGCTTACGGCCAGGCCAGGAGACCCAGTACTTC.

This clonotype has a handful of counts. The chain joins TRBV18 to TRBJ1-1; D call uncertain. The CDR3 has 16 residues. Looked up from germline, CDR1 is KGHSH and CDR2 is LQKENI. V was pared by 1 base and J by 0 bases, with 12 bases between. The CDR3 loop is CASSPLLVHLNTEAFF. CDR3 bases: TGTGCCAGCTCACCACTGTTAGTCCACCTGAACACTGAAGCTTTCTTT.

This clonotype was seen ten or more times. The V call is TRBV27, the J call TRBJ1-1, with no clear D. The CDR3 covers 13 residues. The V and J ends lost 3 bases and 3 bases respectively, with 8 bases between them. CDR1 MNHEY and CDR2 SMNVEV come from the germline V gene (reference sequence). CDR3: CASSFMPDTEAFF. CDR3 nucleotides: TGTGCCAGCAGTTTCATGCCGGACACTGAAGCTTTCTTT.

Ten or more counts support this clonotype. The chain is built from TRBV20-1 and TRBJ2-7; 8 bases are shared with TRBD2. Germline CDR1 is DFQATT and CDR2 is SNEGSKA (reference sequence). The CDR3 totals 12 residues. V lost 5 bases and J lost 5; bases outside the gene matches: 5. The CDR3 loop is CSAWTSINEQYF. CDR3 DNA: TGCAGTGCTTGGACTAGCATCAACGAGCAGTACTTC.

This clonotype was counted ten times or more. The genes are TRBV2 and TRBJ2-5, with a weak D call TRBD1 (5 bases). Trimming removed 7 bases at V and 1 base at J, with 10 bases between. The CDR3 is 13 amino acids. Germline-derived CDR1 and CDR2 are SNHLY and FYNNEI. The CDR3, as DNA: TGTGCCAGCATAGGACAAACCCAAGAGACCCAGTACTTC. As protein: CASIGQTQETQYF.

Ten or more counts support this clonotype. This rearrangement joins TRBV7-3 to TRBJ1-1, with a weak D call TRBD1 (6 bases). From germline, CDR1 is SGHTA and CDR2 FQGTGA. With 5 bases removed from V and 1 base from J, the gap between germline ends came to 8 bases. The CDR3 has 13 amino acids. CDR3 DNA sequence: TGTGCCAGCAGCCAACAGGGGAACACTGAAGCTTTCTTT. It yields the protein CASSQQGNTEAFF. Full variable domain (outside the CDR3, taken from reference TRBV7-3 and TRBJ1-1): GAGVSQTPSNKVTEKGKYVELRCDPISGHTALYWYRQSLGQGPEFLIYFQGTGAADDSGLPNDRFFAVRPEGSVSTLKIQRTERGDSAVYLCASSQQGNTEAFFGQGTRLTVV.